Each of the 10 T cell receptor beta chains below was sequenced from the same sample in a study of blood T cell repertoires in COVID-19. Profiled with immunoSEQ multiplex PCR; TCRdb holds only in-frame clones, not every one. The table lists under 250,000 clones, about 83% of them singletons. The specimen sequenced was PBMCs or T cells enriched from blood (not recorded which). These receptors came from a woman in her thirties or forties who had been exposed to COVID-19.

The chain has TRBV3-1 (or the pseudogene TRBV3-2) and TRBJ2-3; 11 positions agree with TRBD2. CDR3 length: 17 amino acids. Germline loops: CDR1 LGHDT, CDR2 YNNKEL (reference sequence). Unmatched junction bases numbered 4, after V lost 1 base and J lost 1 base. CDR3 sequence: CASSQGTSGGGTDTQYF. The CDR3 DNA reads TGTGCCAGCAGCCAAGGAACTAGCGGGGGTGGCACAGATACGCAGTATTTT.

The V and J genes are TRBV7-9 and TRBJ2-3; D perhaps matches TRBD1 (5 bases). Trimming took off 5 bases at V and 3 bases at J, with 6 bases between the two ends. Germline V gives CDR1 SEHNR, CDR2 FQNEAQ (reference sequence). CDR3 length equals 12 residues. DNA of the CDR3: TGTGCCAGCAGCGGACAAACAGATACGCAGTATTTT. Translation gives CASSGQTDTQYF.

The chain carries TRBV5-8 and TRBJ2-1, with TRBD2 identical over 9 bases. This CDR3 comprises 18 residues. The V segment lost 0 bases and the J segment 3 bases; nucleotides outside the gene matches: 10. Germline-derived CDR1 and CDR2 are SGHTS and YDEGEE. The CDR3 bases are TGTGCCAGCAGCTTGGCCGTGTGGCGGGGGGGCGGCTACAATGAGCAGTTCTTC. The encoded protein is CASSLAVWRGGGYNEQFF.

The chain carries TRBV4-1 and TRBJ2-7, with D possibly TRBD1 on 6 matching bases. Germline V lookup: CDR1 MGHRA, CDR2 YSYEKL. V lost 4 bases, J lost 0 bases, and 16 bases lay in between. The CDR3 spans 16 residues. The CDR3 DNA reads TGCGCCAGCAGCCCCTGGGGGCAGGGCGGCTCCTACGAGCAGTACTTC. It yields the protein CASSPWGQGGSYEQYF.

This clone was detected only a few times. This chain connects TRBV5-1 to TRBJ1-1; the match to TRBD1 covers 9 bases. Trimming took 2 bases from V and 3 from J; bases not matched to a gene: 2. The CDR3 consists of 14 residues. CDR1 SGHRS and CDR2 YFSETQ come from the germline V gene. The CDR3 coding sequence is TGCGCCAGCAGCTTTAGGACAGGGGACACTGAAGCTTTCTTT. This sequence encodes CASSFRTGDTEAFF.

This clone has a handful of counts. The chain links TRBV15 to TRBJ2-7; 7 nucleotides align to TRBD2. The germline CDR1 and CDR2 sequences are LNHNV and YYDKDF (reference sequence). CDR3 length: 15 residues. The V segment lost 2 bases and the J segment 5 bases; nucleotides outside the gene matches: 9. The CDR3 DNA reads TGTGCCACCAGCAGAAATAGGGAGGGTACCGACGAGCAGTACTTC. Translating it yields CATSRNREGTDEQYF.

The rearrangement links TRBV4-2 to TRBJ1-1; 9 nucleotides agree with TRBD1. CDR1 and CDR2 (germline): LGHNA, YNFKEQ. The CDR3 loop spans 15 amino acids. After removal of 4 bases from V and 0 bases from J, the junction contained 3 bases not matched to a gene. CDR3 region: CASSPTGGLNTEAFF. CDR3 bases: TGTGCCAGCAGCCCAACAGGGGGCTTGAACACTGAAGCTTTCTTT.

This chain links TRBV9 with TRBJ2-3; the D gene is possibly TRBD2 (6 bases). Germline V lookup: CDR1 SGDLS, CDR2 YYNGEE. Between the trimmed V and J ends, which lost 4 bases and 1 base, there was a span of 13 bases. This CDR3 comprises 15 residues. The chain's CDR3 is CASSPRSGGTDTQYF. DNA of the CDR3: TGTGCCAGCAGCCCTAGGTCGGGGGGCACAGATACGCAGTATTTT.

The V call is TRBV6-5, the J call TRBJ2-3, with 7 bases that match TRBD1. CDR1 and CDR2 from the germline V gene are MNHEY and SVGAGI. The J segment lost 0 bases and the V segment lost 7 bases, leaving 4 bases of the junction unmatched. This CDR3 has 14 residues. The CDR3 nucleotides are TGTGCCAGCATCGGACAGGCTAGCACAGATACGCAGTATTTT. Translated, it gives CASIGQASTDTQYF.

The rearrangement links TRBV2 to TRBJ1-2, with a possible D match to TRBD1 (6 bases). Trimming removed 0 bases at V and 6 bases at J, with 11 bases between. CDR3 length: 14 amino acids. CDR1 and CDR2 from the germline V gene are SNHLY and FYNNEI. The DNA for the CDR3 is TGTGCCAGCAGTGAAGCGCGGGCAGGGGATGGCTACACCTTC. Residues: CASSEARAGDGYTF.